Here is one TCR beta chain with its context. It lacks a known antigen. The junction departs from the called germline gene at one end, perhaps through a read error. The data were taken from a study of cytomegalovirus exposure and HLA in healthy donors (dated by TCRdb to the late 2010s). With respect to the entire study: An earlier analysis of about 530 of the donors reported around 280 Gb of sequence data and 95 million to 130 million unique TCR beta sequences obtained from about 170 million T cells. Roughly 290 gigabases of sequencing data and 70 million to 100 million unique TCR sequences made up an early release that covered nearly 650 HLA-typed donors. The genetic ancestry cluster associated with self-reported Caucasian donors included about 84% of the 398 genotyped donors. The study was designed to test whether signatures of past pathogen exposure could be identified by cataloging public T cell receptors. Using immunosequencing, the study profiled T cell repertoires from 640 or so subjects and related those repertoires to cytomegalovirus serostatus. Along with the approximately 670-subject first cohort, a separate validation cohort of 120 different subjects was used. To predict cytomegalovirus infection status, the study combined high-throughput TCR immunosequencing, statistical association of individual TCRs with disease status, and machine learning. A later analysis re-analyzed previously published TCR beta repertoires from roughly 630 donors and added high-resolution HLA genotyping to study TCR occurrence patterns. In the later analysis, no new phenotypic data were used to find candidate immune exposures; instead, reliance was placed on TCR beta sequences and their occurrence across donors. In an earlier analysis of around 540 of the donors, high-throughput TCR beta sequencing was used to judge whether each TCR beta V gene segment behaved as functional or pseudogenic. Donor age, sex, ethnicity and CMV serostatus were compiled alongside the repertoire data. A later genetic analysis took genome-wide SNP genotypes for about three fifths of the 666 donors and used that subset as a discovery cohort. All discovery cohort repertoires had been generated using a single sequencing platform. Both class I and class II loci were covered by HLA typing, at four-digit resolution. The number of typed donors differed by locus: about 629-640 for A, B, C, DRB1 and DQB1; some 500 for DQA1; around 580 for DPA1; and some 470 for DPB1. A handful of DR-DQ haplotypes were handled as single units for association and clustering because linkage in the cohort was strong. Among some 410 genotyped donors of the cohort, an average of around 250,000 unique TCR beta nucleotide sequences was sequenced per donor, of which 15% to 20% were non-productive. Here is what the overall study found, with its caveats: Several of the top co-occurrence clusters appeared to be linked to parvovirus B19, influenza, CMV and Epstein-Barr virus, according to a later analysis. According to a later analysis, TCR association rates differed among HLA loci, with DRB1 alleles showing the most associated TCRs and HLA-C alleles showing the fewest. It was suggested by the authors that the approach could potentially be generalized to other disease states and immunological phenotypes. Most CMV-associated TCR beta chains appeared to be HLA-restricted in a later analysis, and the HLA associations seemed to be driven largely by CMV exposure. Correlated functional status among segregating V segments might reflect linkage disequilibrium, but an unknown experimental factor could not be ruled out. An association between a missense DCLRE1C variant and V-gene and J-gene trimming of TCR beta chains was found in a later genetic analysis and replicated in an independent cohort. In a later analysis, over 15,000 TCR beta sequences were associated with specific HLA alleles at a false discovery rate of 0.05. The cohort was sequenced for TCR beta chains only, and without alpha or paired-chain data the features that could be detected were limited. The presence/absence analyses assumed that sequencing depth was roughly uniform across donors, and that assumption may not be true. Broadly in line with IMGT annotations, most TCR beta V segments showed up in productive rearrangements about 90% or about 30% of the time in an earlier analysis of several hundred of the donors. In a later analysis, HLA-associated TCR beta chains showed more clonal expansion and lower generation probabilities than non-associated chains that were equally common. Strong co-occurrence of HLA alleles, especially DR and DQ, made assigning TCR associations to individual alleles difficult. The earlier analysis of 587 of the donors excluded roughly 17 rarely observed V segments, including chromosome 9 orphons, because counts were too low. Because HLA typing was missing for some donors at each locus, association tests included only the typed subset. Some IMGT-functional V segments, including TRBV6-2 and TRBV6-3, could not be distinguished by the 87-base-pair reads and were therefore excluded. A further reported finding was that TCR beta sequences accurately predicted the HLA-A and HLA-B alleles for most subjects in the first cohort. The sequencing pipeline was judged likely to have produced a cluster of highly shared sequence variants as a technical artifact. The study gave a list of 150 to 200 TCR beta chains associated with cytomegalovirus. In a later genetic analysis, fewer N-insertions in productive TCRs were reported among donors in an Asian-associated ancestry cluster than the approximately 630-donor mean. Immune exposure information for the cohort was limited to CMV serostatus. A few of the identified cytomegalovirus-associated TCR beta chains were confirmed in vitro to be specific for cytomegalovirus antigens. In both the original and validation cohorts, the classifier was reported to diagnose cytomegalovirus status with high specificity and sensitivity. Across donors, most TCR sequences were observed very rarely, whereas some public TCRs were present in many individuals.

Counted from cysteine to phenylalanine, this CDR3 has 12 amino acids. CDR3 DNA only is kept here, 36 bases in frame from base 1. Library method: the immunoSEQ multiplex PCR assay. The multiplex PCR relied on a mix of 60 forward primers for TCR Vbeta segments and 13 reverse primers for TCR Jbeta segments. The CDR3 region of rearranged TCR beta genes was amplified from genomic DNA by a multiplex PCR assay. Amplified TCR beta libraries were sequenced as 87-base-pair reads on the Illumina HiSeq System. Per the original workflow: Across the roughly 600 repertoires, a later analysis counted some 81 million unique TCR beta chains, 8.5 million to 12 million of which were shared by at least two donors. To remove PCR and sequencing errors, raw reads were error-corrected and collapsed into unique sequences using a nearest-neighbor algorithm that merged closely related sequences. Alignment of CDR3 sequences to IMGT reference sequences was used to assign V, D and J gene segments. For a sequence to be retained, at least a six-nucleotide match to both a V gene segment and a J gene segment was required. A rearrangement was called productive if the CDR3 had no stop codons and remained in frame with V and J, and every other rearrangement was called non-productive. Following IMGT convention, CDR3 was defined as the stretch from the second conserved V-encoded cysteine up to the conserved J-encoded phenylalanine. The earlier analysis of about 610 of the donors excluded any sequence lacking an unambiguous match to a single V gene segment. An earlier analysis of fewer than 650 of the donors classified V segments as functional when productive rearrangements were above 56.7% and as segregating when the standard deviation between donors was above 5%. A statistical classification framework was built to diagnose cytomegalovirus status from the catalog of TCR beta chain sequences. V and J gene assignment, in a later analysis, came from comparing TCR nucleotide sequences with IMGT/GENE-DB human TR gene sequences. The TCRdist pipeline was used in a later analysis to assign CDR3 sequences and most-parsimonious VDJ recombination scenarios. A later analysis defined each TCR beta chain by its CDR3 amino acid sequence plus V-gene family, and excluded reads lacking a unique V-gene family. In a later analysis, 450 to 600 highly shared, low-generation-probability nucleotide sequences were removed to address suspected cross-contamination and a sequencing artifact. For each public chain, a later analysis derived a clonal expansion index from normalized ranks of inferred template counts within each repertoire. In a later analysis, generation probabilities were computed using a VDJ recombination model fitted to out-of-frame rearrangements, and the results were checked against IGoR. A later analysis scored TCR-TCR, TCR-HLA and TCR-CMV co-occurrence with hypergeometric tests, applying a repertoire-size bias correction to TCR pairs. A later analysis estimated false discovery rates by permuting HLA or CMV assignments 20 times. In a later analysis, co-occurring TCRs were grouped using DBSCAN, with TCRdist sequence similarity added in when clustering inside HLA-allele-positive subsets. Repertoires with fewer than 30,000 or more than 120,000 public chains, plus five repertoires with anomalous nucleotide sharing, were excluded from co-occurrence clustering. TCRdb re-hosts the immuneACCESS table, in-frame sequences only. Its copies lack some clones; in the studies checked, an unresolved V gene accounts for under half of them, and the cause for the rest is not known. Clone size and V and J calls were adopted from that table, with D and trimming inferred from the DNA. The table for this sample lists 200,000 to 250,000 clones; approximately 70% of them were counted only once. 1.5% to 2% of the sample comes from the top ten.

The cohort was made up of several hundred healthy bone marrow donors. Cohort members were all nominally healthy when sampled, although unrecorded immune exposures were likely present. The donor was CMV seronegative and belonged to the group of over 300 seronegative cohort members. A peripheral blood sample was collected from each donor, and TCR beta sequencing was performed on peripheral blood mononuclear cells. Genomic DNA extraction from the blood cell samples was performed with the Qiagen DNeasy Blood Extraction Kit. The chain is made from TRBV23-1 and TRBJ2-3, with 7 junctional bases fitting TRBD1. TRBV23-1 is known as an ORF, though its function is uncertain. The sequence was collected from a woman between 25 and 40 years old in good health and CMV-seronegative. Sequencing was carried out using PBMCs. CDR3 region: CASSQSSDRKNF. In nucleotides, the sequence is TGCGCCAGCAGTCAATCTTCGGACAGGAAGAATTTT.